The 29 T cell receptor beta chains below were found in one sample sequenced in a study of preoperative IRX-2 immunotherapy in early breast cancer. The repertoire was sequenced with immunoSEQ multiplex PCR; TCRdb's copy has only in-frame clones and lacks some. The table records roughly 30,000 clones, around 86% of them present only once. Documented treatment: preoperative locoregional IRX-2 cytokine immunotherapy. The source material was lymph node tissue, sampled from a patient treated with IRX-2 immunotherapy. The receptors were gathered from a human donor with breast cancer.

The count of this clone is one. The genes are TRBV27 and TRBJ1-2; D is unresolved. This CDR3 has 14 amino acids. Germline-derived CDR1 and CDR2 are MNHEY and SMNVEV (reference sequence). Deletions cut 1 base from V and 6 bases from J, with 12 bases between. This CDR3 is CASSLLGPSHGYTF. In nucleotides, the CDR3 is TGTGCCAGCAGTTTATTAGGTCCCAGCCATGGCTACACCTTC.

The chain recombines TRBV29-1 with TRBJ2-2; D may be TRBD2 (6 bases). The CDR3 sequence is 17 residues long. Germline-derived CDR1 and CDR2 are SQVTM and ANQGSEA. The CDR3 DNA reads TGCGCCAGCAGCCAAGATTTTTTAACGGGGGATACCGGGGAGCTGTTTTTT. Translating gives CASSQDFLTGDTGELFF.

The rearrangement joins TRBV28 to TRBJ2-1, with TRBD1 identical over 8 bases. Germline V gives CDR1 MDHEN, CDR2 SYDVKM. Trimming at V came to 4 bases and at J to 5 bases, leaving 4 bases not matched to a gene. The CDR3 totals 14 residues. The chain's CDR3 is CASSWGQVHNEQFF. The DNA for the CDR3 is TGTGCCAGCAGTTGGGGACAGGTTCACAATGAGCAGTTCTTC.

The genes are TRBV19 and TRBJ2-1; D tentatively reads TRBD1 or TRBD2 (5 bases each). Germline CDR1 and CDR2: LNHDA and SQIVND (reference sequence). The CDR3 length is 14 residues. V was trimmed by 10 bases and J by 5 bases, leaving 18 bases between them. The CDR3 bases are TGTGCCACCACGGGACCGTTCCTCGACAATGAGCAGTTCTTC. Translating gives CATTGPFLDNEQFF.

The CDR3 DNA is TGCGCCAGCAGTGAGTCGACCAGATACTATGGCTACACCTTC. Protein sequence: CASSESTRYYGYTF. The gene calls are TRBV10-2 and TRBJ1-2; D remains unclear. From germline, CDR1 is WSHSY and CDR2 SAAADI. Trimming shortened V by 0 bases and J by 3 bases, and 8 bases separated the two germline ends. The CDR3 is 14 residues long.

The chain links TRBV27 to TRBJ2-7; TRBD1 matches at 9 bases. Germline-derived CDR1 and CDR2 are MNHEY and SMNVEV (reference sequence). This CDR3 has 13 residues. The CDR3 reads CVVRRTGAHEQYF. Here the CDR3 DNA reads TGTGTCGTGCGTAGGACAGGGGCTCACGAGCAGTACTTC.

The chain links TRBV30 to TRBJ1-4, with 7 nucleotides matching TRBD1. Per germline, CDR1 GTSNPN and CDR2 SVGIG (reference sequence). The CDR3 covers 15 residues. Germline trimming cut 0 bases from V and 7 bases from J; bases unmatched to any gene: 8. The CDR3 region has the DNA TGTGCCTGGAGTGTACTGGGGGCAGGGGGTGAAAAACTGTTTTTT. Amino acids: CAWSVLGAGGEKLFF.

The gene calls are TRBV5-1 and TRBJ2-2, with D perhaps being TRBD1 or TRBD2 (5 bases each). The CDR3 is 14 residues long. V dropped 6 bases and J dropped 3 bases, with 12 bases sitting between them. Germline CDR1 and CDR2: SGHRS and YFSETQ. The CDR3 sequence: CASTGQDHTGELFF. The CDR3 coding sequence is TGCGCCAGCACGGGGCAGGATCACACCGGGGAGCTGTTTTTT. Filled out from reference TRBV5-1 and TRBJ2-2, the complete variable domain reads KAGVTQTPRYLIKTRGQQVTLSCSPISGHRSVSWYQQTPGQGLQFLFEYFSETQRNKGNFPGRFSGRQFSNSRSEMNVSTLELGDSALYLCASTGQDHTGELFFGEGSRLTVL.

The chain recombines TRBV30 with TRBJ2-6; D possibly corresponds to TRBD2 (6 bases). Germline V lookup: CDR1 GTSNPN, CDR2 SVGIG (reference sequence). This CDR3 has 11 amino acids. V lost 8 bases and J 9 bases, leaving 11 bases between the germline ends. CDR3 protein: CAHGGLNVLTF. The DNA for the CDR3 is TGTGCCCACGGGGGACTCAACGTCCTGACTTTC.

The V gene is TRBV28, the J gene TRBJ2-1, with TRBD2 matching over 7 bases. Germline trimming cut 8 bases from V and 5 bases from J; bases unmatched to any gene: 12. Looked up from germline, CDR1 is MDHEN and CDR2 is SYDVKM. The CDR3 contains 15 residues. CDR3 residues: CASGGPGGKDNEQFF. CDR3 bases: TGTGCCAGCGGAGGACCGGGGGGTAAAGACAATGAGCAGTTCTTC.

This clone was recorded once. V gene TRBV23-1 combines with J gene TRBJ2-7; D remains ambiguous. TRBV23-1 is marked as an open reading frame, function uncertain. V lost 3 bases and J 3 bases, leaving 9 bases between the germline ends. The CDR3 covers 13 residues. This chain's CDR3 is CASSHVANYEQYF. CDR3 coding DNA: TGCGCCAGCAGTCATGTCGCCAACTACGAGCAGTACTTC.

The V gene is TRBV7-6, the J gene TRBJ1-3; 7 bases map to TRBD1. With 3 bases clipped from V and 4 bases from J, the junction kept 9 bases outside the gene matches. The CDR3 spans 16 residues. CDR1 is SGHVS, CDR2 FNYEAQ, per germline. CDR3 amino acids: CASSLRQGAEGNTIYF. CDR3 in DNA: TGTGCCAGCAGCTTGCGACAGGGTGCAGAAGGAAACACCATATATTTT.

The chain is built from TRBV6-4 and TRBJ2-1; no firm D call. Germline V gene lookup returns CDR1 MRHNA and CDR2 SNTAGT. CDR3 length: 12 amino acids. Trimming removed 3 bases from V and 5 bases from J, with 5 bases in between. This CDR3 is CASSDGDNEQFF. CDR3 in DNA: TGTGCCAGCAGTGATGGAGACAATGAGCAGTTCTTC.

The chain couples TRBV6-8 to TRBJ1-4, with 12 bases fitting TRBD1. This CDR3 is built from 16 residues. With 6 bases clipped from V and 7 bases from J, the junction kept 9 bases outside the gene matches. Germline V gives CDR1 MNHGY, CDR2 SAAAGT. The CDR3 DNA sequence: TGTGCCAGCAGAAACCTCCGGGACAGGGGGCGTGAAAAACTGTTTTTT. Protein sequence: CASRNLRDRGREKLFF.

The chain links TRBV30 to TRBJ2-3; TRBD2 matches 7 bases. The germline V gene has CDR1 GTSNPN and CDR2 SVGIG (reference sequence). The CDR3 loop spans 14 amino acids. Written as DNA, the CDR3 is TGTGGTTGGATTGGGCGGGAGAGCACAGATACGCAGTATTTT. Translating gives CGWIGRESTDTQYF.

V gene TRBV5-1 combines with J gene TRBJ2-6, with D maybe TRBD2 (5 bases). Germline V lookup: CDR1 SGHRS, CDR2 YFSETQ. Trimming pared 0 bases from V and 4 bases from J, leaving 14 bases between. CDR3 length: 17 residues. The chain's CDR3 is CASSLAAGPGGANVLTF. The CDR3 bases are TGCGCCAGCAGCTTGGCTGCGGGTCCCGGGGGGGCCAACGTCCTGACTTTC.

This clone was found a few times. The genes are TRBV15 and TRBJ2-7; 7 bases map to TRBD1. CDR1 and CDR2 (germline): LNHNV, YYDKDF (reference sequence). The CDR3 has 17 residues. Losses at the gene ends were 0 bases for V and 3 bases for J; bases not matched to a gene: 11. CDR3 loop: CATSRDRGKGAGYEQYF. The CDR3 DNA is TGTGCCACCAGCAGAGATCGAGGGAAGGGGGCTGGCTACGAGCAGTACTTC.

This clone was recorded only once. This sequence joins TRBV18 and TRBJ1-1; D unclear. CDR1 is KGHSH and CDR2 is LQKENI in the germline V gene. Trimming removed 6 bases from V and 6 bases from J, with 17 bases in between. This CDR3 spans 14 amino acids. CDR3 residues: CASSLLTSDPEAFF. The CDR3 DNA is TGTGCCAGCTCCCTCCTCACCAGCGACCCTGAAGCTTTCTTT. The full variable domain, its missing parts supplied by reference TRBV18 and TRBJ1-1, is NAGVMQNPRHLVRRRGQEARLRCSPMKGHSHVYWYRQLPEEGLKFMVYLQKENIIDESGMPKERFSAEFPKEGPSILRIQQVVRGDSAAYFCASSLLTSDPEAFFGQGTRLTVV.

V usage is TRBV11-3 and J usage is TRBJ2-1; TRBD2 aligns across 11 bases. Germline-derived CDR1 and CDR2 are SGHNT and YENEEA. CDR3 length equals 15 residues. Trimming took 6 bases from V and 6 from J; bases not matched to a gene: 7. DNA for the CDR3: TGTGCCAGCAGAACACTAGCGGGAGCGCCCAATGAGCAGTTCTTC. Translating gives CASRTLAGAPNEQFF.

This chain uses TRBV19 with TRBJ2-7; possibly TRBD2 for D (6 bases). The germline V gene encodes CDR1 LNHDA and CDR2 SQIVND (reference sequence). The CDR3 has 14 amino acids. The germline V and J ends were trimmed by 3 bases and 2 bases, with 11 bases remaining between them. CDR3 in amino acids: CASSILGGPYEQYF. For the CDR3, the DNA is TGTGCCAGTAGTATTTTGGGGGGACCCTACGAGCAGTACTTC.

CDR3 region: CASSSPRVSVTRSSYNEQFF. Here the CDR3 DNA reads TGTGCCAGCAGTTCCCCGCGTGTTAGCGTCACCAGGAGCTCCTACAATGAGCAGTTCTTC. The J gene is TRBJ2-1, the V gene TRBV28; a possible D gene is TRBD2 (5 bases). Trimming cost V 4 bases and J 0 bases, with 25 bases left between them. The CDR3 is made up of 20 amino acids. In germline, CDR1 is MDHEN, CDR2 SYDVKM.

As DNA, the CDR3 is TGTGCCAGCAGTCCCACAGGGTATAAGACCGGGGAGCTGTTTTTT. This encodes CASSPTGYKTGELFF. The chain is built from TRBV28 and TRBJ2-2; a possible D gene is TRBD1 (6 bases). V lost 5 bases, J lost 5 bases, and 15 bases lay in between. Germline CDR1 MDHEN, CDR2 SYDVKM. This CDR3 region has 15 residues.

The chain has TRBV5-1 and TRBJ2-7, with D possibly matching TRBD2 (5 bases). This CDR3 has 15 amino acids. Germline lookup yields CDR1 SGHRS and CDR2 YFSETQ. Trimming stripped 4 bases from V and 7 bases from J, with 21 bases between. For the CDR3, the DNA is TGCGCCAGCAGCCCCGTCTCCCTGGAGGACGGAGAGCAGTACTTC. Translated, it gives CASSPVSLEDGEQYF.

This chain joins TRBV18 and TRBJ1-2; D remains unclear. The V end lost 1 base, the J end lost 7 bases, and 13 bases lay between the germline ends. This CDR3 has 14 residues. Germline CDR1 and CDR2: KGHSH and LQKENI. The CDR3 DNA sequence: TGTGCCAGCTCACCACTTGGGTCAGCGCGTGGCTACACCTTC. Encoded protein: CASSPLGSARGYTF.

V gene TRBV14 combines with J gene TRBJ2-1, with a possible D match to TRBD1 (6 bases). V was pared by 6 bases and J by 9 bases, with 15 bases between. This CDR3 is built from 13 residues. The germline V gene has CDR1 SGHDN and CDR2 FVKESK. In DNA, the CDR3 is TGTGCCAGCAGACCCACGGGACATACTGAGCAGTTCTTC. Its translation: CASRPTGHTEQFF.

This chain connects TRBV6-8 to TRBJ2-5; D gene ambiguous. Trimming took off 5 bases at V and 1 base at J, with 11 bases between the two ends. The CDR3 sequence is 14 residues long. From germline, CDR1 is MNHGY and CDR2 SAAAGT. The DNA for the CDR3 is TGTGCCAGCAGTCAACAGAGTACCCAAGAGACCCAGTACTTC. Amino acid sequence: CASSQQSTQETQYF.

The chain recombines TRBV18 with TRBJ1-2, with D possibly TRBD1 on 6 matching bases. With 3 bases removed from V and 4 bases from J, the gap between germline ends came to 9 bases. This CDR3 contains 13 residues. CDR1 is KGHSH and CDR2 is LQKENI in the germline V gene. CDR3 in DNA: TGTGCCAGCTCACCGGGGGCTGCCTATGGCTACACCTTC. Protein product: CASSPGAAYGYTF.

The CDR3 loop reads CASSPNQRSYSQQYF. In DNA form, the CDR3 reads TGTGCCAGTAGTCCCAACCAGCGCTCGTACAGTCAGCAGTACTTC. The chain combines TRBV19 with TRBJ2-7; no reliable D call. The CDR3 covers 15 residues. The V end was cut by 5 bases, the J end by 8 bases, with 22 bases between. The germline V gene has CDR1 LNHDA and CDR2 SQIVND (reference sequence).

This chain connects TRBV28 to TRBJ1-1; maybe TRBD1 (6 bases). The CDR3 covers 16 residues. V dropped 8 bases and J dropped 1 base, with 20 bases sitting between them. CDR1 MDHEN and CDR2 SYDVKM come from the germline V gene. This chain's CDR3 is CASPPRGGRRNTEAFF. The CDR3 DNA sequence: TGTGCCAGCCCCCCAAGGGGGGGAAGGAGGAACACTGAAGCTTTCTTT.